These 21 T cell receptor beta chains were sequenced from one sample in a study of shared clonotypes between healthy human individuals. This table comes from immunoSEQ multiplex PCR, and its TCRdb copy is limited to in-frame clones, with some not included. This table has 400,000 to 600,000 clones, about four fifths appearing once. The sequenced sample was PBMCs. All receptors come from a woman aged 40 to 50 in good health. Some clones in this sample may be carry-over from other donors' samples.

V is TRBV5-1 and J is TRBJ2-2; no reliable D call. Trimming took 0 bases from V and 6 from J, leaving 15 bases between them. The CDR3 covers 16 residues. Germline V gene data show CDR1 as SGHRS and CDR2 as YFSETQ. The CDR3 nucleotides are TGCGCCAGCAGCTTGGCCGCTGCCGCAGTCTCCGGGGAGCTGTTTTTT. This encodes CASSLAAAAVSGELFF. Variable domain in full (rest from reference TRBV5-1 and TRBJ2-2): KAGVTQTPRYLIKTRGQQVTLSCSPISGHRSVSWYQQTPGQGLQFLFEYFSETQRNKGNFPGRFSGRQFSNSRSEMNVSTLELGDSALYLCASSLAAAAVSGELFFGEGSRLTVL.

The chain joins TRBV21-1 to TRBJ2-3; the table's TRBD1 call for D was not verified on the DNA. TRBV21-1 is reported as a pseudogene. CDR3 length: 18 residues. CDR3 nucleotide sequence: TGTGCCAGCAGCACACATCAAGGAAGGGACAGGGACACAGATACGCAGTATTTT. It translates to CASSTHQGRDRDTDTQYF.

The chain's CDR3 is CASREFGANVLTF. For the CDR3, the DNA is TGTGCCAGCAGGGAATTTGGGGCCAACGTCCTGACTTTC. The chain has TRBV5-6 and TRBJ2-6; no definite D call. The germline V gene has CDR1 SGHDT and CDR2 YYEEEE. V lost 5 bases, J lost 3 bases, and 6 bases lay in between. This CDR3 contains 13 residues.

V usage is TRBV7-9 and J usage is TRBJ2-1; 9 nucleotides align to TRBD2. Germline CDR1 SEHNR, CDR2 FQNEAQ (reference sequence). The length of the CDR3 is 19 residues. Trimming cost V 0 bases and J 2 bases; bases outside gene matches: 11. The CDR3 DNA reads TGTGCCAGCAGCTTAGCGCCCGAGACTAGCGGAGGTACCTACAATGAGCAGTTCTTC. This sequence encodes CASSLAPETSGGTYNEQFF.

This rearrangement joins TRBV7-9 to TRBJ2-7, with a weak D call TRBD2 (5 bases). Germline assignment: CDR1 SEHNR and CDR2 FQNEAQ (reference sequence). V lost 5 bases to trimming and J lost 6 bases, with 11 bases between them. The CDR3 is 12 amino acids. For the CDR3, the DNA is TGTGCCAGCAGCCAAGAGGGTGGCGAGCAGTACTTC. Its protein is CASSQEGGEQYF.

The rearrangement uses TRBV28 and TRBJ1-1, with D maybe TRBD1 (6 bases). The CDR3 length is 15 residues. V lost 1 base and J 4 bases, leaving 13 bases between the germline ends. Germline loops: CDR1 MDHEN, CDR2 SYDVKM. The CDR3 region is CASSLLGQGTTEAFF. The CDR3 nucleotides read TGTGCCAGCAGTTTATTAGGGCAGGGGACCACTGAAGCTTTCTTT. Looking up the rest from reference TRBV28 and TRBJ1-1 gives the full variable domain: DVKVTQSSRYLVKRTGEKVFLECVQDMDHENMFWYRQDPGLGLRLIYFSYDVKMKEKGDIPEGYSVSREKKERFSLILESASTNQTSMYLCASSLLGQGTTEAFFGQGTRLTVV.

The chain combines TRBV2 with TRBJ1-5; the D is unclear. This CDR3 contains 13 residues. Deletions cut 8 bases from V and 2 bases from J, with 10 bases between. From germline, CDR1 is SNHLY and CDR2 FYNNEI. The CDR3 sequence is CASAFSGNQPQHF. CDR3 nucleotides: TGTGCCAGCGCGTTTTCCGGCAATCAGCCCCAGCATTTT.

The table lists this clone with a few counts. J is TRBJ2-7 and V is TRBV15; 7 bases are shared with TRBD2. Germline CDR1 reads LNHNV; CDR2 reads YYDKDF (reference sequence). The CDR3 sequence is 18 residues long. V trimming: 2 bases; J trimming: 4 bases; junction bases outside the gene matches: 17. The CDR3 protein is CATSRMMHGGGSGYEQYF. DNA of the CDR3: TGTGCCACCAGCAGAATGATGCACGGCGGCGGGAGTGGGTACGAGCAGTACTTC.

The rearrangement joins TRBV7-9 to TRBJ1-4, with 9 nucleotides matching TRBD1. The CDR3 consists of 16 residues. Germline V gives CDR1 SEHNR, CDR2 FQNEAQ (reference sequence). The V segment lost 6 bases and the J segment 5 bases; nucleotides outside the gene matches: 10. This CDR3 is CASSSGTGMRNEKLFF. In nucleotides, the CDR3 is TGTGCCAGCAGTTCCGGGACAGGGATGAGGAATGAAAAACTGTTTTTT.

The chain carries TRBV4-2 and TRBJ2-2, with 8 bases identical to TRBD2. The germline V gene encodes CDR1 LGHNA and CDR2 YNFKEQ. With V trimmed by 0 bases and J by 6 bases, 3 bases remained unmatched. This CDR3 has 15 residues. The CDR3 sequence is CASSQDGRGAGELFF. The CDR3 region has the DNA TGTGCCAGCAGCCAAGACGGGCGGGGGGCCGGGGAGCTGTTTTTT.

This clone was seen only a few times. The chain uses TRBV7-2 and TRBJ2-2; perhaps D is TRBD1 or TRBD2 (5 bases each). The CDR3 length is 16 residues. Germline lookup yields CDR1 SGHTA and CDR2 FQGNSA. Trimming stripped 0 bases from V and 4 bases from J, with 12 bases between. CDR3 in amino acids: CASSLAGRPITGELFF. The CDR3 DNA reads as TGTGCCAGCAGCTTAGCGGGACGGCCGATCACCGGGGAGCTGTTTTTT.

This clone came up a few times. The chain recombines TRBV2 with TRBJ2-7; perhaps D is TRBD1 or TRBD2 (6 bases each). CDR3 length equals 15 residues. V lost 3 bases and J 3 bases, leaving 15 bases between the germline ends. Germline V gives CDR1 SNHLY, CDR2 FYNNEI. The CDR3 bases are TGTGCCAGCAGTGAGGCTGGGGGGCCGGGCTACGAGCAGTACTTC. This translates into CASSEAGGPGYEQYF.

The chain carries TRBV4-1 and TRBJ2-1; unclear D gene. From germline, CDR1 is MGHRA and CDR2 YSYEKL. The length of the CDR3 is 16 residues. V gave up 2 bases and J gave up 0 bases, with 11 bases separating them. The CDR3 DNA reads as TGCGCCAGCAGCCAAATAGACCTGATCTCCTACAATGAGCAGTTCTTC. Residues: CASSQIDLISYNEQFF.

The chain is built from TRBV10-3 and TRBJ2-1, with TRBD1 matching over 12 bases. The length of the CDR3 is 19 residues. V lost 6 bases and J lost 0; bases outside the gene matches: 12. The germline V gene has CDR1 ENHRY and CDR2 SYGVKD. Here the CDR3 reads CAIRGGTGGAWGSYNEQFF. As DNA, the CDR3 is TGTGCCATCAGAGGGGGGACAGGGGGCGCCTGGGGCTCCTACAATGAGCAGTTCTTC.

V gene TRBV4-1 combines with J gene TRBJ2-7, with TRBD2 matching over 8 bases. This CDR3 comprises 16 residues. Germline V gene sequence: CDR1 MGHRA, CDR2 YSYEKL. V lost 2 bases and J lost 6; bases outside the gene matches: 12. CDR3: CASSQTLAGTSGEQYF. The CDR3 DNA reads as TGCGCCAGCAGCCAAACCTTAGCGGGAACCTCGGGCGAGCAGTACTTC.

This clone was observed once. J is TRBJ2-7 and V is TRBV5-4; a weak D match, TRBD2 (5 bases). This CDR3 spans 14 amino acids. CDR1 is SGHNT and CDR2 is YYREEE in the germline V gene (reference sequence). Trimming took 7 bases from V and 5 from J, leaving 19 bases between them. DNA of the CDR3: TGTGCCAGCGGCCCTAGGACTGGCGGTGACGAGCAGTACTTC. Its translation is CASGPRTGGDEQYF.

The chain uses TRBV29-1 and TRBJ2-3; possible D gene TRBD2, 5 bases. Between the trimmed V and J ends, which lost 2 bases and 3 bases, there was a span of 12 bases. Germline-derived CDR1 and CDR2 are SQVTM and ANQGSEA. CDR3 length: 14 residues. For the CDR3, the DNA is TGCAGCGTTGAATCCGGGATGGGTACAGATACGCAGTATTTT. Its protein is CSVESGMGTDTQYF.

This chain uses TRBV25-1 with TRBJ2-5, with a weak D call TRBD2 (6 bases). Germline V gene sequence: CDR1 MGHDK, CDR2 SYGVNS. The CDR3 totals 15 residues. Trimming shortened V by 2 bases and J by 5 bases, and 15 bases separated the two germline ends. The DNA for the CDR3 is TGTGCCAGCAGTGAAATGACTAGGTTTTACGAGACCCAGTACTTC. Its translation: CASSEMTRFYETQYF. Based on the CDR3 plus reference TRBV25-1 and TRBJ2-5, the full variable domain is EADIYQTPRYLVIGTGKKITLECSQTMGHDKMYWYQQDPGMELHLIHYSYGVNSTEKGDLSSESTVSRIRTEHFPLTLESARPSHTSQYLCASSEMTRFYETQYFGPGTRLLVL.

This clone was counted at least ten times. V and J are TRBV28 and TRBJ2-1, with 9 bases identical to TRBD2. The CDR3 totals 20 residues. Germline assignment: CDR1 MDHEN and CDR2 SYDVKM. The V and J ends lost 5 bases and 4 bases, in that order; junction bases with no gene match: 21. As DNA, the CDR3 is TGTGCCAGCAGTCCCCTCGGGGCTAGCGGGATACTTAGGGGTTACAATGAGCAGTTCTTC. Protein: CASSPLGASGILRGYNEQFF.

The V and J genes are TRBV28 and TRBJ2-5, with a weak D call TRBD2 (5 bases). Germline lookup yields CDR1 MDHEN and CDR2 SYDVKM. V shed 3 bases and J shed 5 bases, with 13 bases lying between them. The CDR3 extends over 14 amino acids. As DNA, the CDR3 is TGTGCCAGCAGTTTGCTTCGGGGTGGGGAGACCCAGTACTTC. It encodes CASSLLRGGETQYF.

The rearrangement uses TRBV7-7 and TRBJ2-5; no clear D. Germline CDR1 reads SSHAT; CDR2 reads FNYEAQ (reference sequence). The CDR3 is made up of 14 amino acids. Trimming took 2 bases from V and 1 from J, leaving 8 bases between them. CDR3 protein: CASSLYGGQETQYF. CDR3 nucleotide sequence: TGTGCCAGCAGCTTATACGGCGGCCAAGAGACCCAGTACTTC.